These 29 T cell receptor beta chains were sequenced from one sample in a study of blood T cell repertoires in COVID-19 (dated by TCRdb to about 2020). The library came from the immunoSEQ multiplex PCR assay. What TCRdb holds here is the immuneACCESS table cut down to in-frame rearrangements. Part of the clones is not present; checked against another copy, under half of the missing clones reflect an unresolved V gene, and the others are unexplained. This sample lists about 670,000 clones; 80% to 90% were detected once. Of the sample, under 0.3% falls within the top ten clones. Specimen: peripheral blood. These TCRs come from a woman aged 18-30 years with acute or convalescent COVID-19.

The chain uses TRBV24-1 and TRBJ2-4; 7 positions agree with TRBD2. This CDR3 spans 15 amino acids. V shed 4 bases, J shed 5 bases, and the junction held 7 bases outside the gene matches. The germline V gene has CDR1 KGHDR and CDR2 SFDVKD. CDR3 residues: CATSDPGEGENIQYF. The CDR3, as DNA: TGTGCCACCAGTGACCCCGGGGAGGGCGAAAACATTCAGTACTTC.

CDR3 coding DNA: TGTGCCAGCAGCTTCCGGAACTATGGCTACACCTTC. Its translation is CASSFRNYGYTF. The rearrangement links TRBV7-2 to TRBJ1-2; D remains ambiguous. Germline CDR1 is SGHTA and CDR2 is FQGNSA. V dropped 3 bases and J dropped 2 bases, with 4 bases sitting between them. The CDR3 consists of 12 residues.

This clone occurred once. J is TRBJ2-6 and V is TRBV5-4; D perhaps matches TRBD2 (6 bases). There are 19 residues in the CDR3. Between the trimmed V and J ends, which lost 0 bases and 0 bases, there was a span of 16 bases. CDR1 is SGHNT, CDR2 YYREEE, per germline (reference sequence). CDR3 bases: TGTGCCAGCAGCTTGGTGGGGGATCGGAGGGACTCTGGGGCCAACGTCCTGACTTTC. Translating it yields CASSLVGDRRDSGANVLTF.

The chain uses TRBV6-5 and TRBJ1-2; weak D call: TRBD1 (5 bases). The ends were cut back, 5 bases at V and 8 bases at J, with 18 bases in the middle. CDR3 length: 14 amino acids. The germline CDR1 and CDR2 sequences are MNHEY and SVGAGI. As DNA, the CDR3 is TGTGCCAGCAGTAGAGCACAGGTCGTGAGCGGCTACACCTTC. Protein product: CASSRAQVVSGYTF.

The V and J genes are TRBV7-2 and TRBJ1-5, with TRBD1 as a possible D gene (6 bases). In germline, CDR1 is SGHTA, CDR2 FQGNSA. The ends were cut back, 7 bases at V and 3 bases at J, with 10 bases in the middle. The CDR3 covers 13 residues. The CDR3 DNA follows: TGTGCCAGCACCAGGACAGCCAATCAGCCCCAGCATTTT. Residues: CASTRTANQPQHF.

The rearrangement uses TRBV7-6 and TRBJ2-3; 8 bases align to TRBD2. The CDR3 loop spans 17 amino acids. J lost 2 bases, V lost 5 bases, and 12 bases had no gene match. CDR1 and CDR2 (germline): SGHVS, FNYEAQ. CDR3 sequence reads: CASSLRGAGGFTDTQYF. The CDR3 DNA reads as TGTGCCAGCAGCCTAAGGGGGGCGGGAGGATTCACAGATACGCAGTATTTT.

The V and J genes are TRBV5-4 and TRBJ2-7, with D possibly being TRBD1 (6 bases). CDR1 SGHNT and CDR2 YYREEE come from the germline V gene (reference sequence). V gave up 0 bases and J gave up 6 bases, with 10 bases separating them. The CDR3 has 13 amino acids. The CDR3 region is CASSLEQGPEQYF. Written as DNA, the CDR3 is TGTGCCAGCAGCTTGGAGCAGGGGCCCGAGCAGTACTTC.

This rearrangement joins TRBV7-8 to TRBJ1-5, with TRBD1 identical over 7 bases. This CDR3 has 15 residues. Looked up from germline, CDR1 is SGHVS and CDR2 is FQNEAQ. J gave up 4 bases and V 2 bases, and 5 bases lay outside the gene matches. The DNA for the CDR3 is TGTGCCAGCAGCTTAAAGACAGGGAAGAATCAGCCCCAGCATTTT. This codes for CASSLKTGKNQPQHF.

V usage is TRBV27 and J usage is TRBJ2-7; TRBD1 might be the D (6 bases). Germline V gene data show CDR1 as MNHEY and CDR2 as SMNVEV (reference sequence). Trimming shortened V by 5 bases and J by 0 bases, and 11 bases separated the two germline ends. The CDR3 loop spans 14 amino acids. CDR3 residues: CASSPRTASYEQYF. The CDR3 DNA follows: TGTGCCAGCAGTCCAAGGACAGCCTCCTACGAGCAGTACTTC.

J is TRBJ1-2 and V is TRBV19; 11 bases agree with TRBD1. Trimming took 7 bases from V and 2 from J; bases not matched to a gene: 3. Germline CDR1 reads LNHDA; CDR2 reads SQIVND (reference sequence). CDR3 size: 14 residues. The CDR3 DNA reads TGTGCCAGTAAGGGGACAGGGGGGAACTATGGCTACACCTTC. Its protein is CASKGTGGNYGYTF.

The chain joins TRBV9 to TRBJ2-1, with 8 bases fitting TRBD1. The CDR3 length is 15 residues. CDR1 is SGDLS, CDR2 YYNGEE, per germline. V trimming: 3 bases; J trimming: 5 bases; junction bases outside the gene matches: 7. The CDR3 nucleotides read TGTGCCAGCAGCGCCCGGACAGGGATTAACAATGAGCAGTTCTTC. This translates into CASSARTGINNEQFF.

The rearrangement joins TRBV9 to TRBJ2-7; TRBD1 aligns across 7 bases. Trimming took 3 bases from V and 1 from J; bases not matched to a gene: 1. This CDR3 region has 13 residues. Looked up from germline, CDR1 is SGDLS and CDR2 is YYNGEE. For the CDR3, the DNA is TGTGCCAGCAGCGCGGGACAGTCCTACGAGCAGTACTTC. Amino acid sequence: CASSAGQSYEQYF.

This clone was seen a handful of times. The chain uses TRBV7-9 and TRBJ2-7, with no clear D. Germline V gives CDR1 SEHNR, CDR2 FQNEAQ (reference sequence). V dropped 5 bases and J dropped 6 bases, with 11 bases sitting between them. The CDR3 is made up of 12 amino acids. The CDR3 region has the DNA TGTGCCAGCAGCCCCATTTCAGTCGAGCAGTACTTC. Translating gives CASSPISVEQYF.

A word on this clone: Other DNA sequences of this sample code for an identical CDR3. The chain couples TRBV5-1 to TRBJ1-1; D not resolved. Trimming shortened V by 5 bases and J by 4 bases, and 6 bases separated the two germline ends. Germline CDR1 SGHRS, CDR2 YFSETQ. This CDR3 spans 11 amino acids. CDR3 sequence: CASSAGTEAFF. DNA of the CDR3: TGCGCCAGCAGTGCCGGCACTGAAGCTTTCTTT.

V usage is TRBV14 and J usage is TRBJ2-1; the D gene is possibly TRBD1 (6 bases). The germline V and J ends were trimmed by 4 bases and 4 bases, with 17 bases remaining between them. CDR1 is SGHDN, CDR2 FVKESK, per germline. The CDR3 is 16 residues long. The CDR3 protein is CASSPAGPGVYNEQFF. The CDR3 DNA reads TGTGCCAGCAGCCCTGCCGGACCAGGGGTGTACAATGAGCAGTTCTTC.

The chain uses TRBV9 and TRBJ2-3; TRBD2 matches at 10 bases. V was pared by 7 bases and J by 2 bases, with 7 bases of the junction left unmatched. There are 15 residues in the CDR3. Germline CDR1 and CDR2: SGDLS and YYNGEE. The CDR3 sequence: CASGIAGGLTDTQYF. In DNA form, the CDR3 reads TGTGCCAGCGGGATAGCGGGGGGCCTCACAGATACGCAGTATTTT.

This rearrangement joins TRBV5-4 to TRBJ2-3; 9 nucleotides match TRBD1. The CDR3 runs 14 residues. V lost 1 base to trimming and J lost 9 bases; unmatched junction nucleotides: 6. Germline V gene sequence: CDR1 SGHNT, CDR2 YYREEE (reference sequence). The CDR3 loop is CASSLQPGQGTQYF. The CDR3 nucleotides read TGTGCCAGCAGCTTGCAACCTGGACAGGGGACGCAGTATTTT.

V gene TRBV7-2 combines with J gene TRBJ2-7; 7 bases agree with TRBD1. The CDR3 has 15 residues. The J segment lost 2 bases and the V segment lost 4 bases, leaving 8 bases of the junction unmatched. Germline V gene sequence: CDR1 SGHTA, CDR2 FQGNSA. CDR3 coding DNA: TGTGCCAGCAGCTCTACAGGGGCCCCAACCTACGAGCAGTACTTC. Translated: CASSSTGAPTYEQYF.

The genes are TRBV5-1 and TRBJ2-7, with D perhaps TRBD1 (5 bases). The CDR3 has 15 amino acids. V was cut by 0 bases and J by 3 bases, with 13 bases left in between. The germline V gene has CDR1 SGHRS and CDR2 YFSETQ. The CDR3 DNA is TGCGCCAGCAGCTTGGCGGGCAGGGCCAGCTACGAGCAGTACTTC. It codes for CASSLAGRASYEQYF. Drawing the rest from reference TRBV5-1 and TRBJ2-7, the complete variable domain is KAGVTQTPRYLIKTRGQQVTLSCSPISGHRSVSWYQQTPGQGLQFLFEYFSETQRNKGNFPGRFSGRQFSNSRSEMNVSTLELGDSALYLCASSLAGRASYEQYFGPGTRLTVT.

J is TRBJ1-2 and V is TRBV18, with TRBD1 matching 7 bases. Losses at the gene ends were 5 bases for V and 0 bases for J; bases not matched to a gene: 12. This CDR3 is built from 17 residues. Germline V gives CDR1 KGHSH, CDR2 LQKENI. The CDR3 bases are TGTGCCAGCTCATCTCAGACAGGGCCTACAGCTAACTATGGCTACACCTTC. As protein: CASSSQTGPTANYGYTF.

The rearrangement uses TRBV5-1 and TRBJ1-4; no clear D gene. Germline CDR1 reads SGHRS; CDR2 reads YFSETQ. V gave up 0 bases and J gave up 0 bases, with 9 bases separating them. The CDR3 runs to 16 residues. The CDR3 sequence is CASSLGAAATNEKLFF. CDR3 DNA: TGCGCCAGCAGCTTGGGGGCCGCTGCAACTAATGAAAAACTGTTTTTT. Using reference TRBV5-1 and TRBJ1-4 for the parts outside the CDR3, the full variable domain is KAGVTQTPRYLIKTRGQQVTLSCSPISGHRSVSWYQQTPGQGLQFLFEYFSETQRNKGNFPGRFSGRQFSNSRSEMNVSTLELGDSALYLCASSLGAAATNEKLFFGSGTQLSVL.

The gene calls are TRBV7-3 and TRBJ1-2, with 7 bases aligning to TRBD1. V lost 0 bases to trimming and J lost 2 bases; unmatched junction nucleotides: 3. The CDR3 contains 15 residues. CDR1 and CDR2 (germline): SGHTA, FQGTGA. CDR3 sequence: CASSLTGQRNYGYTF. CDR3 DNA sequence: TGTGCCAGCAGCTTAACGGGACAGAGAAACTATGGCTACACCTTC.

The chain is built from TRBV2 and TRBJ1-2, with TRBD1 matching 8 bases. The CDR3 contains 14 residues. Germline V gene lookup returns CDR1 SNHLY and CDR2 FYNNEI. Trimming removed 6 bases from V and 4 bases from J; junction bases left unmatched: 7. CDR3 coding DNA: TGTGCCAGCAGAACAAGGGACAGGATCTATGGCTACACCTTC. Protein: CASRTRDRIYGYTF.

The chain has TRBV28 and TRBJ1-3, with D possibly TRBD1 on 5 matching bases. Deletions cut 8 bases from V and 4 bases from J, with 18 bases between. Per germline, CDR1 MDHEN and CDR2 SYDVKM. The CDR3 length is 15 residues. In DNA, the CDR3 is TGTGCCAGCCCGGCTCGGGGGGTATGGGGAAACACCATATATTTT. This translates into CASPARGVWGNTIYF.

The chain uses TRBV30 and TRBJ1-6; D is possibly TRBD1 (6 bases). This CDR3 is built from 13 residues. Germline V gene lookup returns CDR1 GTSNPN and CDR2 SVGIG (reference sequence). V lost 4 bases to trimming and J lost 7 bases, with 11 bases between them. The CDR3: CAWNRDRNSPLHF. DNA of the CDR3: TGTGCCTGGAACAGGGACCGGAATTCACCCCTCCACTTT.

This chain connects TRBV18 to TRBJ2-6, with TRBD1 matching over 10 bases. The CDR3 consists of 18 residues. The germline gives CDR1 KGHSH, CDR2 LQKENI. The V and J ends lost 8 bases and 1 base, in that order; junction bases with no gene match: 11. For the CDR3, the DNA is TGTGCCAGCCCTCCCTTGACAGGGGGCGCATCTGGGGCCAACGTCCTGACTTTC. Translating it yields CASPPLTGGASGANVLTF.

The chain's CDR3 is CASSLGQVNQPQHF. In DNA, the CDR3 is TGTGCCAGCAGCCTTGGACAGGTCAATCAGCCCCAGCATTTT. V gene TRBV6-6 combines with J gene TRBJ1-5; 7 bases map to TRBD1. The germline CDR1 and CDR2 sequences are MNHNY and SVGAGI (reference sequence). The CDR3 consists of 14 residues. V lost 6 bases to trimming and J lost 3 bases; unmatched junction nucleotides: 5.

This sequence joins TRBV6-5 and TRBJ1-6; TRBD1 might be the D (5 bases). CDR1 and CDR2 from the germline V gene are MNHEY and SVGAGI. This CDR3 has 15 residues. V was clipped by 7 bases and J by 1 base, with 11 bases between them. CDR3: CASTSGGSYNSPLHF. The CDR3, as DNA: TGTGCCAGCACCTCGGGGGGTTCCTATAATTCACCCCTCCACTTT.

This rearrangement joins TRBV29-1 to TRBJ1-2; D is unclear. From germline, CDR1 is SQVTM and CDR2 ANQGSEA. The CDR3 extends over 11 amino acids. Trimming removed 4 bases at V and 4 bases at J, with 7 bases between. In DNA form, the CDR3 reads TGCAGCGTTGTCCTTTCCTATGGCTACACCTTC. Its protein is CSVVLSYGYTF.